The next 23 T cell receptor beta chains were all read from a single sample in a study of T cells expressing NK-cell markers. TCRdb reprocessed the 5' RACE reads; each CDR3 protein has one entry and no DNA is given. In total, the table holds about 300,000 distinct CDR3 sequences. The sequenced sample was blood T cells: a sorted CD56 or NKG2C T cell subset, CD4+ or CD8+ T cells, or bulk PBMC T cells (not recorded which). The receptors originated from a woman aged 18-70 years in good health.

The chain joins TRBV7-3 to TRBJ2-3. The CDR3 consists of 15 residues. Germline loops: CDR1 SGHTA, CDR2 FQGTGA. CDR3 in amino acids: CASSLFDGLGDTQYF.

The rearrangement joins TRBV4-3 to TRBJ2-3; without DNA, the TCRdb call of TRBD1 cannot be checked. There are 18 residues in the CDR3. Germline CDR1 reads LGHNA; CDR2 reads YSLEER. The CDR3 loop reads CASSQDYLSGTRAHTQYF.

This CDR3 is CASSPGPYEQYF. The gene calls are TRBV18 and TRBJ2-7; there is no DNA to check the TCRdb D call of TRBD1. CDR1 KGHSH and CDR2 LQKENI come from the germline V gene. CDR3 length: 12 residues.

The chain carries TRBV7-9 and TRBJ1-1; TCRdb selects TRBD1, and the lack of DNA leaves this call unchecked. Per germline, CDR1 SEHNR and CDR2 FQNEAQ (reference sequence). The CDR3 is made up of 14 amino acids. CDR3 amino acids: CASSAGTGDTEAFF.

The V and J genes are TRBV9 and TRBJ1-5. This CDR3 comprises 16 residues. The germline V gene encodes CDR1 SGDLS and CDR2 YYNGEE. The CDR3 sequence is CASSVGAELSNQPQHF.

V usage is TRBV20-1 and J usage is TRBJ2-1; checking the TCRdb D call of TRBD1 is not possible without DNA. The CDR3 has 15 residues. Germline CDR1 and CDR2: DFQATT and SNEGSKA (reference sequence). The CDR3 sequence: CSASDRGRGGNEQFF.

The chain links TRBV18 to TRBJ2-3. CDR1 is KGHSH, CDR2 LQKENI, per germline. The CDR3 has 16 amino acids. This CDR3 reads CASSPQGAHRTDTQYF.

The CDR3 reads CAISEGQMNTEAFF. The chain carries TRBV10-3 and TRBJ1-1. Per the germline V gene, CDR1 is ENHRY and CDR2 is SYGVKD. There are 14 residues in the CDR3.

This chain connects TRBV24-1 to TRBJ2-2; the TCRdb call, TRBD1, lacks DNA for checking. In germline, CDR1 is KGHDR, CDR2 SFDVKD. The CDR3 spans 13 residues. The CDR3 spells CAAGTENTGELFF.

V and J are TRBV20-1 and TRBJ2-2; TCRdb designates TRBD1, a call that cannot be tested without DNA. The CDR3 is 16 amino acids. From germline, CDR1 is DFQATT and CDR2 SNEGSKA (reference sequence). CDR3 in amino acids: CSARRPGLSNTGELFF.

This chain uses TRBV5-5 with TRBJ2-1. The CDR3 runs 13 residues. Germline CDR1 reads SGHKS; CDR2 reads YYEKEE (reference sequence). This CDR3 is CASSIGPYNEQFF.

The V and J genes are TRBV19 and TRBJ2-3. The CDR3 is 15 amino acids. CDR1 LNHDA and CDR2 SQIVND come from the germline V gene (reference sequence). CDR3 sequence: CASSTFGLVTDTQYF.

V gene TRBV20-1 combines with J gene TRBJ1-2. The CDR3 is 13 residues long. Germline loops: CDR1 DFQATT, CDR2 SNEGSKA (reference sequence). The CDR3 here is CSARDQTNGGYTF.

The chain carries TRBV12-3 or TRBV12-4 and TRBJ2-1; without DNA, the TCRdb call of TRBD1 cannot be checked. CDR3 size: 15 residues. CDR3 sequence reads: CASSPTGGGGNEQFF.

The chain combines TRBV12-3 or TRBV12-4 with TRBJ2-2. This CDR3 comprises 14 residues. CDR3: CASSRHPNTGELFF.

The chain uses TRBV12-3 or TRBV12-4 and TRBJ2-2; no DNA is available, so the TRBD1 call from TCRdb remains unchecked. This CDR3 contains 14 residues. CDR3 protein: CASRKIQETGELFF.

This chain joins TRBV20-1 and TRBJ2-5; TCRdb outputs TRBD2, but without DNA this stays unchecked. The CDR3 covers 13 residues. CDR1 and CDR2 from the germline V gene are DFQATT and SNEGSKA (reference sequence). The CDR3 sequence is CSAGLDGLETQYF.

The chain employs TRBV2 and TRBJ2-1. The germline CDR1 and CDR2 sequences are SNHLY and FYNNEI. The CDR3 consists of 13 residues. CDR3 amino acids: CASTEVGNNEQFF.

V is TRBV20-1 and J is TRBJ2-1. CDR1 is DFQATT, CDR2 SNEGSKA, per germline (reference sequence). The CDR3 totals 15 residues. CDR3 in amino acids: CSARGTSSFYNEQFF.

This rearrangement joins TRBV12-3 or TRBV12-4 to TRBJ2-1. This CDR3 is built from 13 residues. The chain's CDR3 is CASSSQPQNEQFF.

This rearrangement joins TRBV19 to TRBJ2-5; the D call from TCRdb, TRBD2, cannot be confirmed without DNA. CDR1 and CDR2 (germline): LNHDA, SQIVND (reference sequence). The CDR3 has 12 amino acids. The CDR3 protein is CASRLAGETQYF.

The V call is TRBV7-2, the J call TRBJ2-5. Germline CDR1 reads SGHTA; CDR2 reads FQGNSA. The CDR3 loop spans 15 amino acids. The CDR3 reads CASSKHVFLQETQYF.

CDR3 loop: CASSEAGVGQETQYF. The chain recombines TRBV2 with TRBJ2-5. CDR1 and CDR2 (germline): SNHLY, FYNNEI. The CDR3 has 15 amino acids.